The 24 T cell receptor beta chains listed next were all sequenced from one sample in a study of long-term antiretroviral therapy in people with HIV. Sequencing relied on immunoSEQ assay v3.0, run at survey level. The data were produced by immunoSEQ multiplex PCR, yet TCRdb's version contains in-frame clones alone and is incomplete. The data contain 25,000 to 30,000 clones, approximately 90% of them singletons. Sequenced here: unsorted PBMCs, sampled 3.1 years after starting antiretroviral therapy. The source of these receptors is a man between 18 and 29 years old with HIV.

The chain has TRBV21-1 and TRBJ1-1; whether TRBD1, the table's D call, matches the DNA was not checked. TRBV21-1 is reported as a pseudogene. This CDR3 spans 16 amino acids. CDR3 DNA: TGTGCCAGCAGCAAAAGGGTGGACAGGACCAACACTGAAGCTTTCTTT. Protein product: CASSKRVDRTNTEAFF.

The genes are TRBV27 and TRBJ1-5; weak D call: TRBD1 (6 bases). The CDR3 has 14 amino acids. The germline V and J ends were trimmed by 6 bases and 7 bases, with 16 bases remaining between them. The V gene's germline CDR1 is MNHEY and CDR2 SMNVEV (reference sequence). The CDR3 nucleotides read TGTGCCAGCAGGAAGGTGTACAGGGCGCAGCCCCAGCATTTT. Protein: CASRKVYRAQPQHF.

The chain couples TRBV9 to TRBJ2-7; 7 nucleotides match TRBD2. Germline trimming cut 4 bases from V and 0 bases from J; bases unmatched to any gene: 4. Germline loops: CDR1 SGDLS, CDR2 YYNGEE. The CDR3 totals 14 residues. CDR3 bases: TGTGCCAGCAGCCTACGGACTAGCTCCTACGAGCAGTACTTC. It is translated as CASSLRTSSYEQYF.

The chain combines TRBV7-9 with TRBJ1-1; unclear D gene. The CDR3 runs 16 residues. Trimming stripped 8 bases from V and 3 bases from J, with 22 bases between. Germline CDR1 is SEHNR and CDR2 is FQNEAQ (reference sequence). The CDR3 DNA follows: TGTGCCAGCCCTAAGGCGGGGTCACGGATATACACTGAAGCTTTCTTT. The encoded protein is CASPKAGSRIYTEAFF.

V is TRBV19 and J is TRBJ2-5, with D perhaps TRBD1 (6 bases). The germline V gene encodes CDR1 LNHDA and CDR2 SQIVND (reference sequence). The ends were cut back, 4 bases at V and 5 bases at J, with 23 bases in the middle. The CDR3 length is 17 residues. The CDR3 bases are TGTGCCAGTAGTACGCTCACCACAGGGAAGGTGAAGGAGACCCAGTACTTC. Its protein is CASSTLTTGKVKETQYF.

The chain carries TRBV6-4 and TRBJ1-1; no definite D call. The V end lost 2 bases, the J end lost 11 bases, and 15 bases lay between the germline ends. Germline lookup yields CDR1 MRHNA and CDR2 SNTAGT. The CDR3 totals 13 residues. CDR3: CASSDESGLEAFF. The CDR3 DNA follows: TGTGCCAGCAGTGACGAGTCGGGGTTGGAGGCTTTCTTT.

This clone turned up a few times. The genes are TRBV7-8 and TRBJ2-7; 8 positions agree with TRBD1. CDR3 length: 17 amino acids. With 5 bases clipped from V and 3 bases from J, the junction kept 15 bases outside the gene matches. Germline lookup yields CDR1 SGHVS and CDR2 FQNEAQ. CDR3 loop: CASSPGRNRGSSYEQYF. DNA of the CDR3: TGTGCCAGCAGCCCGGGAAGAAACAGGGGGTCAAGCTACGAGCAGTACTTC.

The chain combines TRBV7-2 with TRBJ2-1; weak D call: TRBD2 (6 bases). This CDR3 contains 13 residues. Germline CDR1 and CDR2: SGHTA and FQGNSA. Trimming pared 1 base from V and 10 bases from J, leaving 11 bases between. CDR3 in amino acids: CASSLVVGGEQFF. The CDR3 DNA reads TGTGCCAGCAGCTTAGTAGTTGGGGGGGAGCAGTTCTTC.

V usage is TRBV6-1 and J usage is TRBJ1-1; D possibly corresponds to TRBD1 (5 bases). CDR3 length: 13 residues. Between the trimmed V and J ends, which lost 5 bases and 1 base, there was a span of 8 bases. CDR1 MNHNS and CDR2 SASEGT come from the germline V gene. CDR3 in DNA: TGTGCCAGCAGTTGGGACGGGAACACTGAAGCTTTCTTT. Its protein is CASSWDGNTEAFF.

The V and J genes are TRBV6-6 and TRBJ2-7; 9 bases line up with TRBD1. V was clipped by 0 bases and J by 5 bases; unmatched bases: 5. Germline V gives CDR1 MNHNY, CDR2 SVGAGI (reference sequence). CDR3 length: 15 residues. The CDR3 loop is CASSYSPGQGDEQYF. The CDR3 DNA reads TGTGCCAGCAGTTACTCCCCGGGACAGGGTGACGAGCAGTACTTC.

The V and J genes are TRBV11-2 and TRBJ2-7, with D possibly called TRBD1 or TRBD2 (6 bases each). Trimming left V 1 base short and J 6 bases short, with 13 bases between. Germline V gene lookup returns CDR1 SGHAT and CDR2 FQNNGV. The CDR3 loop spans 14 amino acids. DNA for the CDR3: TGTGCCAGCAGCTTAGGGGGGGCAGAAGGCGAGCAGTACTTC. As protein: CASSLGGAEGEQYF.

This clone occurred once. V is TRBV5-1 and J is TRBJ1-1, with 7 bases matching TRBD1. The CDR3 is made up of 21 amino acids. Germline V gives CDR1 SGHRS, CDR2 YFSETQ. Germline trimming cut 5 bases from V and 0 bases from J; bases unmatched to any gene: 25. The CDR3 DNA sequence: TGCGCCAGCAGGCGCCGACAGGGTCCAGACGACGTCGTGTACATGAACACTGAAGCTTTCTTT. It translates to CASRRRQGPDDVVYMNTEAFF.

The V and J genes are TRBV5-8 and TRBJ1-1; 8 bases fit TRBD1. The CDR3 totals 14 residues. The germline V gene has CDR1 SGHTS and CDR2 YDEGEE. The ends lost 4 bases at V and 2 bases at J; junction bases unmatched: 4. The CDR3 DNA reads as TGTGCCAGCAGCCCCGGACAGGGTAACACTGAAGCTTTCTTT. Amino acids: CASSPGQGNTEAFF.

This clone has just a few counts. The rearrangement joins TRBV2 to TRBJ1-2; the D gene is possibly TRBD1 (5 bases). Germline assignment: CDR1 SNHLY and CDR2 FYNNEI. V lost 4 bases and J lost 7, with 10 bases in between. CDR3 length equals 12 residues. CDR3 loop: CASSGAGLGYTF. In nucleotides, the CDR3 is TGTGCCAGCAGTGGGGCGGGGCTTGGCTACACCTTC.

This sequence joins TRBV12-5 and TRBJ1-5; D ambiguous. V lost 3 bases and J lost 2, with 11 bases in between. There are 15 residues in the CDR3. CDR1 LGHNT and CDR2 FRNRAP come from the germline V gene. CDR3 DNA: TGTGCTAGTGGTTTAGCGGGGTGGGGCAATCAGCCCCAGCATTTT. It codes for CASGLAGWGNQPQHF.

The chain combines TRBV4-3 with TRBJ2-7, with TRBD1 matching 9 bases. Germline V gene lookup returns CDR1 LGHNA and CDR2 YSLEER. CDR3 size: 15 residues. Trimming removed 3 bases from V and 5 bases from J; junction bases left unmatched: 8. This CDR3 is CASSQKDRGYHEQYF. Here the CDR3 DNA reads TGCGCCAGCAGCCAGAAGGACAGGGGCTACCACGAGCAGTACTTC.

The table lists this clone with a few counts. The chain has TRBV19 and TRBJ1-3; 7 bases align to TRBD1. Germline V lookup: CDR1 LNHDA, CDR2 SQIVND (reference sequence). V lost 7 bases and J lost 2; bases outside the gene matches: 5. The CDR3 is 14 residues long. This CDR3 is CASMVDRAGNTIYF. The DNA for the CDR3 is TGTGCCAGTATGGTAGACAGGGCTGGAAACACCATATATTTT.

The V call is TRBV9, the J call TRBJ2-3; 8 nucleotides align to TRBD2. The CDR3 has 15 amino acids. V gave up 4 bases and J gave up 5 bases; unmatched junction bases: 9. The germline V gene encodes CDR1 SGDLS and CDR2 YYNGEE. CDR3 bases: TGTGCCAGCAGCCAGAGCGGGAGACGGGGAGATACGCAGTATTTT. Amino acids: CASSQSGRRGDTQYF.

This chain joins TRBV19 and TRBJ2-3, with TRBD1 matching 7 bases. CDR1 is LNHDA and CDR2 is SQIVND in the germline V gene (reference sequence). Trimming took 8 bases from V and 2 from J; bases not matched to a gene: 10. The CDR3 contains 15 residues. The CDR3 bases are TGTGCCAGTCAAACGACAGGGATGAACACAGATACGCAGTATTTT. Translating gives CASQTTGMNTDTQYF. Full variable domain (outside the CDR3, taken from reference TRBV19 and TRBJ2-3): DGGITQSPKYLFRKEGQNVTLSCEQNLNHDAMYWYRQDPGQGLRLIYYSQIVNDFQKGDIAEGYSVSREKKESFPLTVTSAQKNPTAFYLCASQTTGMNTDTQYFGPGTRLTVL.

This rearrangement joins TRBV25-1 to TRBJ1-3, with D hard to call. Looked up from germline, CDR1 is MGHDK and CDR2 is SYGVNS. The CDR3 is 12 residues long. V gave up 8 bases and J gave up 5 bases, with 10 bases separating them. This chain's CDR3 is CASAPDRNTIYF. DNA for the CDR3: TGTGCCAGCGCCCCAGATCGAAACACCATATATTTT.

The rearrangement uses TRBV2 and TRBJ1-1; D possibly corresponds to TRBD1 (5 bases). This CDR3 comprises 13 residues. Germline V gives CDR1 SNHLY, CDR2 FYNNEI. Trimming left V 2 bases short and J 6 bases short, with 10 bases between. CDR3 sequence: CASSEQGVAEAFF. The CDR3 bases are TGTGCCAGCAGTGAACAGGGTGTCGCTGAAGCTTTCTTT.

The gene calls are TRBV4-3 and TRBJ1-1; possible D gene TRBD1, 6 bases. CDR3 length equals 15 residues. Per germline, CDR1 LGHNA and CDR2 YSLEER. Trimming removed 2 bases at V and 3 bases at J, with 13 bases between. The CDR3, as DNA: TGCGCCAGCAGCCAAATCGGGGGGGCGCACACTGAAGCTTTCTTT. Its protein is CASSQIGGAHTEAFF.

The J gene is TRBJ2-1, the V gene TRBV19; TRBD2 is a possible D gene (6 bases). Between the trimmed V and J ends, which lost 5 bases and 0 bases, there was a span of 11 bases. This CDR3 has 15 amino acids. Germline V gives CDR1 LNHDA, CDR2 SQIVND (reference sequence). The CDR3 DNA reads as TGTGCCAGTAGTTATGCGGGGAGCTCCTACAATGAGCAGTTCTTC. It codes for CASSYAGSSYNEQFF.

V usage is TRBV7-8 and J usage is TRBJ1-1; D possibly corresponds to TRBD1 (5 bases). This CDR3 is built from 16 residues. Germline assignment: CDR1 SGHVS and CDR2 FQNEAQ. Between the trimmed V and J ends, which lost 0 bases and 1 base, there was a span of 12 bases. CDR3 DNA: TGTGCCAGCAGCTTAGCCTCCACACAGGCGAACACTGAAGCTTTCTTT. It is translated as CASSLASTQANTEAFF.